Shown below are 32 T cell receptor beta chains from a single sample sequenced in a study of vaccination and CD4 T cells after COVID-19. These receptors have no known antigen. Noted treatment: 10-day PBMC culture with coronavirus spike peptide pools or control peptides (ViraFEST assay). The Oncomine TCR Beta short-read assay was applied to DNA of cultured CD4+ T cells. MiXCR was run by TCRdb on the PCR reads, yielding one entry per CDR3 protein. The sample lists more than 10,000 distinct CDR3 sequences, around 40% occurring once. Sample: CD4+ T cells from blood, cultured in vitro, taken after SARS-CoV-2 vaccination. Receptor source: a human donor who had recovered from COVID-19.

The chain recombines TRBV20-1 with TRBJ2-5; D is perhaps TRBD2 (6 bases). The germline V and J ends were trimmed by 4 bases and 5 bases, with 17 bases remaining between them. The CDR3 sequence is 14 residues long. CDR1 is DFQATT, CDR2 SNEGSKA, per germline (reference sequence). As DNA, the CDR3 is TGCAGTGCTAAATGGAGGGGAGAAGTGGAGACCCAGTACTTC. It translates to CSAKWRGEVETQYF.

The CDR3 spells CASSLVAGATGELFF. The CDR3 DNA is TGTGCCAGCAGCTTAGTTGCGGGAGCAACCGGGGAGCTGTTTTTT. The chain has TRBV7-9 and TRBJ2-2, with TRBD2 identical over 7 bases. The CDR3 consists of 15 residues. J gave up 5 bases and V 1 base, and 4 bases lay outside the gene matches. In germline, CDR1 is SEHNR, CDR2 FQNEAQ (reference sequence).

The rearrangement uses TRBV18 and TRBJ1-1, with 8 nucleotides matching TRBD1. J was trimmed by 0 bases and V by 2 bases; bases with no gene match: 2. The germline V gene encodes CDR1 KGHSH and CDR2 LQKENI. CDR3 length equals 15 residues. CDR3 loop: CASSPGTGMNTEAFF. The CDR3 bases are TGTGCCAGCTCACCAGGGACAGGCATGAACACTGAAGCTTTCTTT.

As concerns this clonotype: At one end, the junction sequence differs from germline, possibly due to a read error. The V and J genes are TRBV7-6 and TRBJ2-5, with D tentatively TRBD2 (5 bases). CDR1 SGHVS and CDR2 FNYEAQ come from the germline V gene. The CDR3 is 12 amino acids. The CDR3 coding sequence is TGTGCTAGCAGCCAGCGGTCGGGGACCCAGTACTTC. Residues: CASSQRSGTQYF.

This clonotype turned up a few times. The V and J genes are TRBV15 and TRBJ2-2; 10 bases fit TRBD2. This CDR3 is built from 16 residues. Germline CDR1 is LNHNV and CDR2 is YYDKDF (reference sequence). Trimming removed 3 bases from V and 5 bases from J; junction bases left unmatched: 6. The CDR3 sequence: CATSSLAGARTGELFF. CDR3 in DNA: TGTGCCACCAGCAGTCTAGCGGGAGCTCGGACCGGGGAGCTGTTTTTT.

The chain recombines TRBV19 with TRBJ2-4; D may be TRBD1 (6 bases). The CDR3 length is 16 residues. CDR1 and CDR2 (germline): LNHDA, SQIVND (reference sequence). Deletions cut 5 bases from V and 0 bases from J, with 14 bases between. The CDR3 DNA is TGTGCCAGTAGTTCATCCAGGGGTCTAGCCAAAAACATTCAGTACTTC. Translation gives CASSSSRGLAKNIQYF.

This chain uses TRBV20-1 with TRBJ2-5, with D maybe TRBD1 (6 bases). CDR3 length equals 15 residues. Germline V CDR1 and CDR2: DFQATT, SNEGSKA (reference sequence). The germline V and J ends were trimmed by 7 bases and 5 bases, with 23 bases remaining between them. In DNA, the CDR3 is TGCAGTGGATCAGGGGCCCCGGGAAGCGGCGAGACCCAGTACTTC. Translating gives CSGSGAPGSGETQYF.

The chain carries TRBV20-1 and TRBJ2-1, with D perhaps TRBD1 (5 bases). The V gene's germline CDR1 is DFQATT and CDR2 SNEGSKA (reference sequence). The CDR3 is 15 residues long. Deletions cut 3 bases from V and 9 bases from J, with 21 bases between. This CDR3 reads CSARIPFEMTVEQFF. CDR3 DNA: TGCAGTGCTAGGATTCCGTTCGAAATGACAGTTGAGCAGTTCTTC.

This chain uses TRBV7-9 with TRBJ1-5; a possible D gene is TRBD1 (5 bases). Trimming took off 5 bases at V and 6 bases at J, with 14 bases between the two ends. Germline assignment: CDR1 SEHNR and CDR2 FQNEAQ (reference sequence). The CDR3 is made up of 14 amino acids. CDR3 sequence reads: CASSRAPGGQPQHF. In DNA form, the CDR3 reads TGTGCCAGCAGCCGCGCGCCGGGGGGTCAGCCCCAGCATTTT.

The V gene is TRBV25-1, the J gene TRBJ2-5, with TRBD2 matching 10 bases. The trim removed 3 bases at V and 4 bases at J, leaving 8 bases unmatched. Germline lookup yields CDR1 MGHDK and CDR2 SYGVNS. The CDR3 spans 16 residues. The DNA for the CDR3 is TGTGCCAGCAGTGATCCCCCGTCTAGCGGGAGAGAGACCCAGTACTTC. Translating gives CASSDPPSSGRETQYF.

V is TRBV6-2 or TRBV6-3 and J is TRBJ2-7; 7 bases are a match to TRBD2. The CDR3 runs to 15 residues. Germline V gene data show CDR1 as MNHEY and CDR2 as SVGEGT. V lost 6 bases, J lost 4 bases, and 12 bases stayed unmatched. CDR3 sequence: CASSAAYSSGYEQYF. DNA for the CDR3: TGTGCCAGCAGCGCGGCGTACTCTAGCGGATACGAGCAGTACTTC.

This rearrangement joins TRBV25-1 to TRBJ1-2; no reliable D call. In germline, CDR1 is MGHDK, CDR2 SYGVNS. Deletions cut 6 bases from V and 8 bases from J, with 19 bases between. CDR3 length: 14 residues. The DNA of the CDR3 is TGTGCCAGCAGCGTGCAGACTACTGCCTTGGGCTACACCTTC. Protein: CASSVQTTALGYTF.

This clonotype came up a few times. The V gene is TRBV5-1, the J gene TRBJ2-5, with 9 bases lining up with TRBD1. The germline CDR1 and CDR2 sequences are SGHRS and YFSETQ. V was clipped by 2 bases and J by 5 bases; unmatched bases: 7. The CDR3 consists of 15 residues. The CDR3 is CASSFPGTGSETQYF. The CDR3 coding sequence is TGCGCCAGCAGCTTCCCCGGGACAGGGAGTGAGACCCAGTACTTC.

By sample fraction, this clonotype is medium-sized (0.01 to 0.1%). The J gene is TRBJ2-5, the V gene TRBV5-8; 11 nucleotides line up with TRBD2. V lost 0 bases, J lost 6 bases, and 4 bases stayed unmatched. Germline V lookup: CDR1 SGHTS, CDR2 YDEGEE. This CDR3 spans 15 amino acids. The chain's CDR3 is CASSLATSGTKTQYF. Written as DNA, the CDR3 is TGTGCCAGCAGCTTGGCGACTAGCGGGACGAAGACCCAGTACTTC.

The chain recombines TRBV12-3 or TRBV12-4 with TRBJ2-4; 15 nucleotides align to TRBD2. CDR3 length equals 18 residues. V lost 6 bases, J lost 3 bases, and 9 bases stayed unmatched. This CDR3 is CASSQTGLAGGGKNIQYF. The CDR3 DNA reads as TGTGCCAGCAGCCAAACAGGACTAGCGGGAGGGGGCAAAAACATTCAGTACTTC.

This clonotype was detected a few times. This chain uses TRBV6-5 with TRBJ1-5; TRBD1 is a possible D gene (6 bases). Germline CDR1 is MNHEY and CDR2 is SVGAGI. Deletions cut 2 bases from V and 6 bases from J, with 11 bases between. The CDR3 covers 14 residues. CDR3 bases: TGTGCCAGCAGTTACAACAGGGTAGGTCAGCCCCAGCATTTT. Residues: CASSYNRVGQPQHF.

The chain carries TRBV30 and TRBJ1-4; 7 bases line up with TRBD1. Germline lookup yields CDR1 GTSNPN and CDR2 SVGIG (reference sequence). V lost 3 bases and J lost 5; bases outside the gene matches: 6. This CDR3 has 14 amino acids. CDR3 in amino acids: CAWSWGTENEKLFF. As DNA, the CDR3 is TGTGCCTGGAGCTGGGGGACAGAGAATGAAAAACTGTTTTTT.

The chain joins TRBV2 to TRBJ2-1; 9 nucleotides align to TRBD2. The V and J ends lost 5 bases and 6 bases, in that order; junction bases with no gene match: 5. This CDR3 spans 14 amino acids. Germline V lookup: CDR1 SNHLY, CDR2 FYNNEI. The CDR3: CASSSETSGNEQFF. The CDR3 bases are TGTGCCAGCAGTTCTGAGACTAGCGGCAATGAGCAGTTCTTC.

V is TRBV7-9 and J is TRBJ1-3; D is unresolved. Germline V gene data show CDR1 as SEHNR and CDR2 as FQNEAQ (reference sequence). This CDR3 has 14 amino acids. V lost 6 bases and J lost 0, with 9 bases in between. The CDR3, as DNA: TGTGCCAGCAGAGACACCGTCTCTGGAAACACCATATATTTT. Its translation: CASRDTVSGNTIYF.

J is TRBJ2-7 and V is TRBV4-3, with TRBD2 as a possible D gene (5 bases). Trimming removed 0 bases at V and 2 bases at J, with 14 bases between. In germline, CDR1 is LGHNA, CDR2 YSLEER. This CDR3 region has 16 residues. CDR3 nucleotides: TGCGCCAGCAGCCAAGATTTCGGACCGCGGGCCTACGAGCAGTACTTC. This sequence encodes CASSQDFGPRAYEQYF.

This clonotype was seen a handful of times. The gene calls are TRBV24-1 and TRBJ2-5; 7 nucleotides line up with TRBD2. Germline V gene lookup returns CDR1 KGHDR and CDR2 SFDVKD. Trimming removed 3 bases from V and 4 bases from J; junction bases left unmatched: 10. There are 16 residues in the CDR3. As DNA, the CDR3 is TGTGCCACCAGTGATCCGGGTTTCAGCGGGACAGAGACCCAGTACTTC. The encoded protein is CATSDPGFSGTETQYF.

J is TRBJ2-3 and V is TRBV28; D may correspond to TRBD1 or TRBD2 (5 bases each). The germline V and J ends were trimmed by 6 bases and 0 bases, with 22 bases remaining between them. The CDR3 covers 18 residues. CDR1 and CDR2 (germline): MDHEN, SYDVKM. This chain's CDR3 is CASSSAGLRGLSTDTQYF. CDR3 in DNA: TGTGCCAGCAGCTCTGCAGGTCTGAGGGGTCTAAGCACAGATACGCAGTATTTT.

This chain uses TRBV12-3 or TRBV12-4 with TRBJ1-2; no reliable D call. CDR3 length equals 16 residues. Trimming removed 5 bases at V and 4 bases at J, with 20 bases between. In DNA form, the CDR3 reads TGTGCCAGCAGTCCCCGAAACAAAGTAACCCGCTATGGCTACACCTTC. It codes for CASSPRNKVTRYGYTF.

The chain combines TRBV18 with TRBJ1-5; D gene unclear. Deletions cut 2 bases from V and 0 bases from J, with 8 bases between. The CDR3 loop spans 15 amino acids. Germline V gene sequence: CDR1 KGHSH, CDR2 LQKENI. The CDR3 DNA reads TGTGCCAGCTCACCAGGAGACTATAGCAATCAGCCCCAGCATTTT. Translation gives CASSPGDYSNQPQHF. The variable domain in full, with the rest retrieved from reference TRBV18 and TRBJ1-5, is NAGVMQNPRHLVRRRGQEARLRCSPMKGHSHVYWYRQLPEEGLKFMVYLQKENIIDESGMPKERFSAEFPKEGPSILRIQQVVRGDSAAYFCASSPGDYSNQPQHFGDGTRLSIL.

This clonotype came up a few times. The chain employs TRBV25-1 and TRBJ1-5; tentative D call: TRBD1 (5 bases). CDR3 length equals 16 residues. Germline V gene lookup returns CDR1 MGHDK and CDR2 SYGVNS. The V and J ends lost 2 bases and 2 bases respectively, with 13 bases between them. As DNA, the CDR3 is TGTGCCAGCAGTGAAGGGGGGAGAGGGGGCAATCAGCCCCAGCATTTT. It codes for CASSEGGRGGNQPQHF.

The rearrangement joins TRBV19 to TRBJ2-6, with D unclear. The germline V gene has CDR1 LNHDA and CDR2 SQIVND (reference sequence). Trimming removed 5 bases from V and 2 bases from J, with 10 bases in between. The CDR3 has 15 amino acids. CDR3 region: CASSAGFAGANVLTF. The CDR3 DNA sequence: TGTGCCAGTAGTGCAGGTTTCGCTGGGGCCAACGTCCTGACTTTC.

The chain combines TRBV6-5 with TRBJ2-7; no clear D gene. This CDR3 has 12 residues. Trimming cost V 1 base and J 0 bases, with 1 base left between them. Per the germline V gene, CDR1 is MNHEY and CDR2 is SVGAGI. CDR3 region: CASSYFSYEQYF. CDR3 DNA: TGTGCCAGCAGTTACTTCTCCTACGAGCAGTACTTC.

The chain links TRBV19 to TRBJ2-2; no firm D call. This CDR3 comprises 15 residues. V lost 1 base to trimming and J lost 8 bases, with 14 bases between them. The germline V gene encodes CDR1 LNHDA and CDR2 SQIVND (reference sequence). Here the CDR3 DNA reads TGTGCCAGTAGTATAGCGACTCGTCTTGGGGGGGAGCTGTTTTTT. Translating gives CASSIATRLGGELFF. Drawing the rest from reference TRBV19 and TRBJ2-2, the complete variable domain is DGGITQSPKYLFRKEGQNVTLSCEQNLNHDAMYWYRQDPGQGLRLIYYSQIVNDFQKGDIAEGYSVSREKKESFPLTVTSAQKNPTAFYLCASSIATRLGGELFFGEGSRLTVL.

A few counts support this clonotype. This rearrangement joins TRBV15 to TRBJ1-5; TRBD1 matches at 8 bases. The CDR3 contains 16 residues. With 0 bases clipped from V and 6 bases from J, the junction kept 7 bases outside the gene matches. Germline assignment: CDR1 LNHNV and CDR2 YYDKDF (reference sequence). DNA of the CDR3: TGTGCCACCAGCAGAGATCCAGGACAGGGAGGTCAGCCCCAGCATTTT. It yields the protein CATSRDPGQGGQPQHF.

In its sample, this clonotype was seen a few times. The genes are TRBV20-1 and TRBJ2-5; tentatively, D is TRBD1 (7 bases). V was trimmed by 0 bases and J by 4 bases, leaving 15 bases between them. CDR1 DFQATT and CDR2 SNEGSKA come from the germline V gene (reference sequence). CDR3 length: 15 residues. CDR3 loop: CSARDNRGGLETQYF. CDR3 DNA sequence: TGCAGTGCTAGAGATAACAGGGGAGGACTAGAGACCCAGTACTTC.

This chain connects TRBV7-8 to TRBJ2-7; 8 bases map to TRBD1. This CDR3 has 14 residues. With 5 bases clipped from V and 8 bases from J, the junction kept 11 bases outside the gene matches. Germline CDR1 reads SGHVS; CDR2 reads FQNEAQ. CDR3 sequence (DNA): TGTGCCAGCAGCGCCGGACAGGGACGCGAGAAGCAGTACTTC. It codes for CASSAGQGREKQYF.

This clonotype occurred a few times. Here the CDR3 DNA reads TGTGCCAGCAGCGCGGCCGGGACATTTGATGAAGCTTTCTTT. Protein sequence: CASSAAGTFDEAFF. This chain links TRBV11-2 with TRBJ1-1; tentatively, D is TRBD1 (6 bases). V was shortened by 5 bases and J by 7 bases, with 17 bases between the two germline ends. The CDR3 runs 14 residues. The V gene's germline CDR1 is SGHAT and CDR2 FQNNGV.